This T cell receptor beta chain was profiled in a study of cytomegalovirus exposure and HLA in healthy donors. General study findings and limits: Researchers counted roughly 150 TCR beta chains as cytomegalovirus-associated. Earlier results showed most TCR beta V segments being productive about 87% or about 30% of the time. In vitro testing confirmed a few CMV-associated chains as specific for CMV antigens.

As regards this clone: The antigen is not known.

PCR primers comprised 60 Vbeta and 13 Jbeta primers. Sequencing was performed with immunoSEQ multiplex PCR; in TCRdb, only in-frame clones are kept and a portion is missing. The sample holds roughly 150,000 clones, about 10% seen once. The CDR3 runs to 15 residues. Germline CDR1 SQVTM, CDR2 ANQGSEA. The junction had 14 bases not matched to a gene; V was cut back by 4 bases and J by 6 bases. This TCR came from a man between 50 and 59 years old in good health and CMV-seronegative. Sequences were obtained from PBMCs. This rearrangement joins TRBV29-1 to TRBJ2-7; 8 nucleotides align to TRBD2. In DNA form, the CDR3 reads TGCAGCGTTGGTCAGTCCAGCGGGAGCCCTTTCGAGCAGTACTTC. Translated: CSVGQSSGSPFEQYF.